This is a list of T cell receptor beta chains from one sample in a study of shared clonotypes between healthy human individuals. The repertoire was sequenced with immunoSEQ multiplex PCR; TCRdb's copy has only in-frame clones and lacks some. The table records around 180,000 clones, about 93% of them present only once. The sequencing input was naive CD4+ T cells sorted from blood. Receptors originate from a woman aged 25 to 45 in good health. Both conserved end residues are part of each CDR3. Fields, in order: CDR3 length, V gene, D gene, J gene, clone size, CDR3 DNA, CDR3 protein. D genes are given only for firm matches. Not all rows give a size; the values are once, few, many and, for expanded clones, a class.

len: 17
v_gene: TRBV5-8
d_gene: .
j_gene: TRBJ1-4
abundance: .
CDR3nt: TGTGCCAGCAGCTTGGGGTCGGGGCACGCAACTAATGAAAAACTGTTTTTT
CDR3aa: CASSLGSGHATNEKLFF

len: 13
v_gene: TRBV6-5
d_gene: .
j_gene: TRBJ2-7
abundance: once
CDR3nt: TGTGCCAGCAGGGGTATCCCCTCCTACGAGCAGTACTTC
CDR3aa: CASRGIPSYEQYF

len: 16
v_gene: TRBV6-6
d_gene: TRBD1
j_gene: TRBJ2-7
abundance: .
CDR3nt: TGTGCCAGCAGTTACCTACAATCCGGGACAGGGGCCGAGCAGTACTTC
CDR3aa: CASSYLQSGTGAEQYF

len: 15
v_gene: TRBV6-6
d_gene: .
j_gene: TRBJ1-1
abundance: .
CDR3nt: TGTGCCAGCAGAGACCCCCCGGGGGAAGGCACTGAAGCTTTCTTT
CDR3aa: CASRDPPGEGTEAFF

len: 13
v_gene: TRBV29-1
d_gene: .
j_gene: TRBJ2-7
abundance: .
CDR3nt: TGCAGCGTGGGGGGTGCAGGGCCCTACGAGCAGTACTTC
CDR3aa: CSVGGAGPYEQYF

len: 15
v_gene: TRBV7-9
d_gene: .
j_gene: TRBJ2-1
abundance: .
CDR3nt: TGTGCCAGCAGCTTAGATCAGGCAACCTACAATGAGCAGTTCTTC
CDR3aa: CASSLDQATYNEQFF

len: 15
v_gene: TRBV23-1
d_gene: TRBD2
j_gene: TRBJ2-1
abundance: .
CDR3nt: TGCGCCAGTTCGGGGGGACTAGCGAACTACAATGAGCAGTTCTTC
CDR3aa: CASSGGLANYNEQFF

len: 15
v_gene: TRBV5-1
d_gene: .
j_gene: TRBJ1-2
abundance: .
CDR3nt: TGCGCCAGCAGCTTGTGGATAGGGCAGGACTATGGCTACACCTTC
CDR3aa: CASSLWIGQDYGYTF

len: 14
v_gene: TRBV7-8
d_gene: .
j_gene: TRBJ1-5
abundance: .
CDR3nt: TGTGCCAGCAGCCAAGACAGCAGCAATCAGCCCCAGCATTTT
CDR3aa: CASSQDSSNQPQHF

len: 13
v_gene: TRBV6-1
d_gene: .
j_gene: TRBJ2-5
abundance: .
CDR3nt: TGTGCCAGCAGCGGACAGCACCAAGAGACCCAGTACTTC
CDR3aa: CASSGQHQETQYF

len: 13
v_gene: TRBV28
d_gene: .
j_gene: TRBJ1-2
abundance: .
CDR3nt: TGTGCCAGCAGTCTTGACGGGAACTATGGCTACACCTTC
CDR3aa: CASSLDGNYGYTF

len: 15
v_gene: TRBV5-4
d_gene: .
j_gene: TRBJ2-7
abundance: .
CDR3nt: TGTGCCAGCAGCTTGGATTCAGGGAGCTCCTACGAGCAGTACTTC
CDR3aa: CASSLDSGSSYEQYF

len: 12
v_gene: TRBV7-6
d_gene: .
j_gene: TRBJ2-7
abundance: .
CDR3nt: TGTGCCAGCAGCTTGCCGGGGCACGAGCAGTACTTC
CDR3aa: CASSLPGHEQYF

len: 16
v_gene: TRBV2
d_gene: TRBD1
j_gene: TRBJ1-3
abundance: .
CDR3nt: TGTGCCAGCAGAGGGGGCCCGCAAGCTGCTGGAAACACCATATATTTT
CDR3aa: CASRGGPQAAGNTIYF

len: 15
v_gene: TRBV28
d_gene: TRBD1
j_gene: TRBJ2-1
abundance: .
CDR3nt: TGTGCCAGCAGTTCGTCGGGACAGGGGCGGAATGAGCAGTTCTTC
CDR3aa: CASSSSGQGRNEQFF

len: 13
v_gene: TRBV19
d_gene: .
j_gene: TRBJ1-5
abundance: .
CDR3nt: TGTGCCAGTAGCCCCAGATACAATCAGCCCCAGCATTTT
CDR3aa: CASSPRYNQPQHF

len: 12
v_gene: TRBV28
d_gene: .
j_gene: TRBJ2-7
abundance: .
CDR3nt: TGTGCCAGCAGTCCGCAATACTACGAGCAGTACTTC
CDR3aa: CASSPQYYEQYF

len: 13
v_gene: TRBV11-3
d_gene: .
j_gene: TRBJ2-3
abundance: .
CDR3nt: TGTGCCAGCAGCTCCGGGACCCCGGATACGCAGTATTTT
CDR3aa: CASSSGTPDTQYF

len: 16
v_gene: TRBV15
d_gene: TRBD2
j_gene: TRBJ2-1
abundance: .
CDR3nt: TGTGCCACCAGCAGAGATCTGGCGGGAGGGTACAATGAGCAGTTCTTC
CDR3aa: CATSRDLAGGYNEQFF

len: 16
v_gene: TRBV5-1
d_gene: TRBD2
j_gene: TRBJ2-7
abundance: .
CDR3nt: TGCGCCAGCAGCTTGATGTTCAAGCGGGAGGGTTACGAGCAGTACTTC
CDR3aa: CASSLMFKREGYEQYF

len: 16
v_gene: TRBV5-1
d_gene: .
j_gene: TRBJ2-1
abundance: .
CDR3nt: TGCGCCAGCAGCTTATTTTTCGAGAGTCCTTTGAATGAGCAGTTCTTC
CDR3aa: CASSLFFESPLNEQFF

len: 18
v_gene: TRBV11-2
d_gene: .
j_gene: TRBJ2-1
abundance: .
CDR3nt: TGTGCCAGCAGCAAACACCCACCCCTAGCGATGACCTACAATGAGCAGTTCTTC
CDR3aa: CASSKHPPLAMTYNEQFF

len: 14
v_gene: TRBV9
d_gene: .
j_gene: TRBJ1-4
abundance: once
CDR3nt: TGTGCCAGCAGCGTAGTAGGGGATCATGAAAAACTGTTTTTT
CDR3aa: CASSVVGDHEKLFF

len: 16
v_gene: TRBV14
d_gene: TRBD1
j_gene: TRBJ2-7
abundance: .
CDR3nt: TGTGCCAGCAGCGGCTACTCCGGGACAGGGGCCTACGAGCAGTACTTC
CDR3aa: CASSGYSGTGAYEQYF

len: 13
v_gene: TRBV7-2
d_gene: TRBD2
j_gene: TRBJ2-7
abundance: .
CDR3nt: TGTGCCAGCAGCGTGACTAGCTCGTACGAGCAGTACTTC
CDR3aa: CASSVTSSYEQYF

len: 17
v_gene: TRBV7-2
d_gene: .
j_gene: TRBJ1-5
abundance: .
CDR3nt: TGTGCCAGCAGCGCCCTGACAGGTCCTTTATACAATCAGCCCCAGCATTTT
CDR3aa: CASSALTGPLYNQPQHF

len: 15
v_gene: TRBV2
d_gene: .
j_gene: TRBJ1-1
abundance: .
CDR3nt: TGTGCCAGCAGTACTGCAAGAGGGCAGAACACTGAAGCTTTCTTT
CDR3aa: CASSTARGQNTEAFF

len: 16
v_gene: TRBV28
d_gene: TRBD2
j_gene: TRBJ2-3
abundance: .
CDR3nt: TGTGCCAGCAGTTTTCCCGGGACTAGCGGCACAGATACGCAGTATTTT
CDR3aa: CASSFPGTSGTDTQYF

len: 16
v_gene: TRBV2
d_gene: TRBD1
j_gene: TRBJ2-6
abundance: .
CDR3nt: TGTGCCAGCAGTCCGCGGACAGGGGCTGGGGCCAACGTCCTGACTTTC
CDR3aa: CASSPRTGAGANVLTF

len: 15
v_gene: TRBV6-5
d_gene: .
j_gene: TRBJ2-7
abundance: .
CDR3nt: TGTGCCAGCACCCCCGGGGCAGGGTGGGGTAACGAGCAGTACTTC
CDR3aa: CASTPGAGWGNEQYF

len: 14
v_gene: TRBV6-1
d_gene: .
j_gene: TRBJ1-3
abundance: few
CDR3nt: TGTGCCAGCAGCGGACAGTGGATGGGAAACACCATATATTTT
CDR3aa: CASSGQWMGNTIYF

len: 18
v_gene: TRBV28
d_gene: .
j_gene: TRBJ2-7
abundance: .
CDR3nt: TGTGCCAGCAGCCAATTTAGCCCCAGACAGGGAGGGGACAACGAGCAGTACTTC
CDR3aa: CASSQFSPRQGGDNEQYF

len: 15
v_gene: TRBV19
d_gene: .
j_gene: TRBJ2-2
abundance: once
CDR3nt: TGTGCCAGTAGTCCCGGGGACCAATACACCGGGGAGCTGTTTTTT
CDR3aa: CASSPGDQYTGELFF

len: 10
v_gene: TRBV5-1
d_gene: TRBD2
j_gene: TRBJ2-7
abundance: .
CDR3nt: TGCGCCAGCAGCCAGGGACTAGCGGGATTC
CDR3aa: CASSQGLAGF

len: 16
v_gene: TRBV6-6
d_gene: .
j_gene: TRBJ2-7
abundance: .
CDR3nt: TGTGCCAGCAGTTACTCAGGTGGGCAGGGGACGTACGAGCAGTACTTC
CDR3aa: CASSYSGGQGTYEQYF

len: 13
v_gene: TRBV5-1
d_gene: .
j_gene: TRBJ1-1
abundance: .
CDR3nt: TGCGCCAGCAGCCAGAGGGGGGCCTCTGAAGCTTTCTTT
CDR3aa: CASSQRGASEAFF

len: 11
v_gene: TRBV20-1
d_gene: .
j_gene: TRBJ1-1
abundance: .
CDR3nt: TGCAGTGCTAGGCGAGGGGAAAAAGCTTTCTTT
CDR3aa: CSARRGEKAFF

len: 17
v_gene: TRBV5-4
d_gene: TRBD2
j_gene: TRBJ2-7
abundance: .
CDR3nt: TGTGCCAGCAGCTTGGGGACGGGCGCGGGAGGGGGGAACGAGCAGTACTTC
CDR3aa: CASSLGTGAGGGNEQYF

len: 14
v_gene: TRBV6-6
d_gene: .
j_gene: TRBJ1-2
abundance: .
CDR3nt: TGTGCCAGCAGCCCCGCTACAGGGTTCAGTGGCTACACCTTC
CDR3aa: CASSPATGFSGYTF

len: 12
v_gene: TRBV2
d_gene: .
j_gene: TRBJ2-7
abundance: once
CDR3nt: TGTGCCAGCAGAGGGATATCCTACGAGCAGTACTTC
CDR3aa: CASRGISYEQYF

len: 15
v_gene: TRBV18
d_gene: .
j_gene: TRBJ2-7
abundance: .
CDR3nt: TGTGCCAGCTCACCATCTCAGGGGTTGGGGTACGAGCAGTACTTC
CDR3aa: CASSPSQGLGYEQYF

len: 15
v_gene: TRBV21-1
d_gene: .
j_gene: TRBJ1-5
abundance: few
CDR3nt: TGTGCCAGCACTCCCGGGACAGGGTGGCATCAGCCCCAGCATTTT
CDR3aa: CASTPGTGWHQPQHF

len: 15
v_gene: TRBV5-1
d_gene: TRBD2
j_gene: TRBJ2-7
abundance: .
CDR3nt: TGCGCCAGCAGCTTGGGCCTAGCGGGAGTGAGGGAGCAGTACTTC
CDR3aa: CASSLGLAGVREQYF

len: 16
v_gene: TRBV18
d_gene: .
j_gene: TRBJ2-5
abundance: .
CDR3nt: TGTGCCAGCTCACCACCATTAGGCTCGTCGAAGGAGACCCAGTACTTC
CDR3aa: CASSPPLGSSKETQYF

len: 15
v_gene: TRBV5-1
d_gene: .
j_gene: TRBJ2-6
abundance: .
CDR3nt: TGCGCCAGCAGCTTCCGGGGCTCTGGGGCCAACGTCCTGACTTTC
CDR3aa: CASSFRGSGANVLTF

len: 15
v_gene: TRBV11-2
d_gene: .
j_gene: TRBJ2-5
abundance: .
CDR3nt: TGTGCCAGCAGCTTAGAGGTGGCTAGACGAGAGACCCAGTACTTC
CDR3aa: CASSLEVARRETQYF

len: 15
v_gene: TRBV28
d_gene: TRBD2
j_gene: TRBJ2-3
abundance: .
CDR3nt: TGTGCCAGCAGTTCCCTGGGGACTAGCGGGAGGGCGCAGTATTTT
CDR3aa: CASSSLGTSGRAQYF

len: 14
v_gene: TRBV5-1
d_gene: .
j_gene: TRBJ1-1
abundance: .
CDR3nt: TGCGCCAGCAGCCCCGGGAGGTTGAACACTGAAGCTTTCTTT
CDR3aa: CASSPGRLNTEAFF

len: 13
v_gene: TRBV19
d_gene: TRBD1
j_gene: TRBJ1-4
abundance: .
CDR3nt: TGTGCCAGTAGAGGGACAGATAATGAAAAACTGTTTTTT
CDR3aa: CASRGTDNEKLFF

len: 15
v_gene: TRBV25-1
d_gene: .
j_gene: TRBJ1-4
abundance: .
CDR3nt: TGTGCCAGCAGTGAATCGGGGGAGATGAATGAAAAACTGTTTTTT
CDR3aa: CASSESGEMNEKLFF

len: 14
v_gene: TRBV18
d_gene: .
j_gene: TRBJ2-1
abundance: .
CDR3nt: TGTGCCAGCTCACCACAGTCAGGGGAGTATGAGCAGTTCTTC
CDR3aa: CASSPQSGEYEQFF

len: 13
v_gene: TRBV18
d_gene: TRBD1
j_gene: TRBJ1-2
abundance: .
CDR3nt: TGTGCCAGCTCACCGAAAACAGGGGCCGGCTACACCTTC
CDR3aa: CASSPKTGAGYTF

len: 18
v_gene: TRBV5-1
d_gene: .
j_gene: TRBJ1-1
abundance: .
CDR3nt: TGCGCCAGCAGCTTGGTTTATCACGGTAAGGGGATGAACACTGAAGCTTTCTTT
CDR3aa: CASSLVYHGKGMNTEAFF

len: 15
v_gene: TRBV5-1
d_gene: TRBD1
j_gene: TRBJ1-5
abundance: .
CDR3nt: TGCGCCAGCAGCCCGGACAGGGGTATCAATCAGCCCCAGCATTTT
CDR3aa: CASSPDRGINQPQHF

len: 13
v_gene: TRBV28
d_gene: TRBD2
j_gene: TRBJ2-7
abundance: .
CDR3nt: TGTGCCAGCAGCTCCGGGAGGCCCTACGAGCAGTACTTC
CDR3aa: CASSSGRPYEQYF

len: 12
v_gene: TRBV28
d_gene: .
j_gene: TRBJ1-6
abundance: .
CDR3nt: TGTGCCAGCAGTTTCGGTAATTCACCCCTCCACTTT
CDR3aa: CASSFGNSPLHF

len: 11
v_gene: TRBV5-1
d_gene: .
j_gene: TRBJ2-7
abundance: .
CDR3nt: TGCGCCAGCGGGTCGGGGGACGAGCAGTACTTC
CDR3aa: CASGSGDEQYF

len: 14
v_gene: TRBV28
d_gene: .
j_gene: TRBJ1-5
abundance: .
CDR3nt: TGTGCCAGCAGTACGCCAGGGGAACACCAGCCCCAGCATTTT
CDR3aa: CASSTPGEHQPQHF

len: 11
v_gene: TRBV11-3
d_gene: .
j_gene: TRBJ2-2
abundance: .
CDR3nt: TGTGCCAGCAGCTCAGTGGGGGAGCTGTTTTTT
CDR3aa: CASSSVGELFF

len: 17
v_gene: TRBV4-1
d_gene: .
j_gene: TRBJ1-3
abundance: .
CDR3nt: TGCGCCAGCAGCTATCCGGCCCGGGCCGGAGCTGGAAACACCATATATTTT
CDR3aa: CASSYPARAGAGNTIYF